These T cell receptor beta chains were read from a single sample in a study of T cells in Graves' hyperthyroidism and ophthalmopathy. A single record per CDR3 protein comes from TCRdb applying MiXCR to the multiplex PCR reads. The table has 300,000 to 400,000 distinct CDR3 sequences, around 20% seen once. Sequenced input: blood. These receptors originate from a woman aged 50 to 60 with Graves' hyperthyroidism. Both conserved end residues are part of each CDR3. A D gene is named only where the DNA matches it firmly. A row's size may be missing; if present it is once, few, many or a size class.

cdr3_length	v_call	j_call	d_call	clone_size	cdr3_aa	cdr3_nt
12	TRBV28	TRBJ2-5	TRBD1	-	CASSLGQGRKYF	TGTGCCAGCAGCCTTGGACAGGGGAGGAAGTACTTC
16	TRBV9	TRBJ2-5	TRBD2	few	CASSFNLAGGMETQYF	TGTGCCAGCAGCTTTAATCTAGCGGGAGGGATGGAGACCCAGTACTTC
15	TRBV20-1	TRBJ1-5	TRBD1	many	CSARDQGTGLQPQHF	TGCAGTGCTAGAGATCAAGGGACAGGTCTTCAGCCCCAGCATTTT
11	TRBV7-3	TRBJ2-5	TRBD2	-	CASRSSGSQYF	TGTGCCAGCAGGTCTAGCGGGTCCCAGTACTTC
11	TRBV11-2	TRBJ1-1	TRBD1	many	CASSYRTGTFF	TGTGCCAGCAGCTACCGGACAGGAACTTTCTTT
13	TRBV5-8	TRBJ1-5	-	-	CASSLSRSQPQHF	TGTGCCAGCAGCTTGAGTCGCAGTCAGCCCCAGCATTTT
13	TRBV7-9	TRBJ1-4	-	few	CASSPRTNEKLFF	TGTGCCAGCAGCCCGCGTACTAATGAAAAACTGTTTTTT
14	TRBV29-1	TRBJ1-1	-	many	CSVAKGGMNTEAFF	TGCAGCGTGGCCAAGGGGGGAATGAACACTGAAGCTTTCTTT
16	TRBV13	TRBJ2-1	-	few	CASSFRGRGNYNEQFF	TGTGCCAGCAGCTTCCGTGGGAGAGGGAACTACAATGAGCAGTTCTTC
15	TRBV11-2	TRBJ1-1	TRBD1	many	CASSGRTGVNTEAFF	TGTGCCAGCAGCGGCAGGACAGGAGTGAACACTGAAGCTTTCTTT
13	TRBV6-1	TRBJ2-5	-	many	CASSPQLEETQYF	TGTGCCAGCAGTCCCCAATTGGAGGAGACCCAGTACTTC
15	TRBV12-3/TRBV12-4	TRBJ1-5	TRBD1	many	CASSLSGGGNQPQHF	TGTGCCAGCAGTTTGTCAGGGGGTGGCAATCAGCCCCAGCATTTT